This is a list of T cell receptor beta chains from one sample in a study of cytomegalovirus exposure and HLA in healthy donors. TCRdb's table, derived via immunoSEQ multiplex PCR, lists solely in-frame clones and lacks some. This table lists roughly 100,000 clones. The source material was PBMCs. All receptors come from a man in his forties or fifties in good health and CMV-seronegative. CDR3s include the opening cysteine and the closing phenylalanine or tryptophan. The D gene is left open where the match is weak.

TRBV6-5	.	TRBJ1-2	TGTGCCAGCAGTTACCGTGGGGCTCCAAACTATGGCTACACCTTC	CASSYRGAPNYGYTF
TRBV7-8	TRBD2	TRBJ2-1	TGTGCCAGCAAACTAGCGGGAACGAATGAGCAGTTCTTC	CASKLAGTNEQFF
TRBV2	.	TRBJ1-1	TGTGCCAACAACCGACAGGCGAACACTGAAGCTTTCTTT	CANNRQANTEAFF
TRBV6-5	.	TRBJ2-7	TGTGCCAGCAGTCAGGGCGACCCGAGCGCCGGGCAGTACTTC	CASSQGDPSAGQYF
TRBV29-1	TRBD1	TRBJ2-7	TGCAGCGTACTAACCGACAGGGCCCGCGAGCAGTACTTC	CSVLTDRAREQYF
TRBV2	TRBD1	TRBJ1-2	TGTGCCAGCAGTCGGGACAGCCCCTATGGCTACACCTTC	CASSRDSPYGYTF
TRBV5-1	TRBD1	TRBJ2-2	TGCGCCAGCAGACCGACTGGACAGGGGCCCGGGGAGCTGTTTTTT	CASRPTGQGPGELFF
TRBV6-5	.	TRBJ1-2	TGTGCCAGCAGTTTTATCAGAGGAAACTATGGCTACACCTTC	CASSFIRGNYGYTF
TRBV19	.	TRBJ1-5	TGTGCCAGTAGTATAATAAGGGAGGGCGGTCAGCCCCAGCATTTT	CASSIIREGGQPQHF
TRBV7-2	TRBD1	TRBJ1-5	TGTGCCAGCAGCCCCCAGACAGGGACAAGACAGCCCCAGCATTTT	CASSPQTGTRQPQHF
TRBV10-1	.	TRBJ1-1	TGCGCCAGCAGTGAGTCGGGGAGGGTTGGTGAAGCTTTCTTT	CASSESGRVGEAFF
TRBV7-9	TRBD1	TRBJ1-2	TGTGCCAGCAGCTTAGTAGGGGGGACAGGTATGAACGGCTACACCTTC	CASSLVGGTGMNGYTF
TRBV27	TRBD1	TRBJ1-3	TGTGCCAGCAGTTCGACAGGGGGCGCCGGAAACACCATATATTTT	CASSSTGGAGNTIYF
TRBV19	.	TRBJ1-5	TGTGCCAGTAGTGCCTATGATAGCAATCAGCCCCAGCATTTT	CASSAYDSNQPQHF
TRBV27	TRBD1	TRBJ1-5	TGTGCCAGCAGTCCAACGGGACAGCAAAATCAGCCCCAGCATTTT	CASSPTGQQNQPQHF
TRBV19	.	TRBJ1-4	TGTGCCAGTAGTATACAGGGTACTAATGAAAAACTGTTTTTT	CASSIQGTNEKLFF
TRBV6-1	.	TRBJ2-5	TGTGCCAGCAACCCGACGGCAGGTCCAGAGACCCAGTACTTC	CASNPTAGPETQYF
TRBV19	TRBD1	TRBJ1-4	TGTGCCAGTAGTATCACAGGGGCTGAAAAACTGTTTTTT	CASSITGAEKLFF
TRBV6-5	TRBD1	TRBJ1-2	TGTGCCAGCAGATTACAGGGGAACTATGGCTACACCTTC	CASRLQGNYGYTF
TRBV5-4	.	TRBJ1-2	TGTGCCAGCAGCTTGCAACTACAGGAGGGCTATGGCTACACCTTC	CASSLQLQEGYGYTF
TRBV13	.	TRBJ1-1	TGTGCCAGCAGCTTATTAGTCAGGGTGAGGACTGAAGCTTTCTTT	CASSLLVRVRTEAFF
TRBV19	TRBD1	TRBJ2-7	TGTGCCAGTATCGGACAGGGGACCTACGAGCAGTACTTC	CASIGQGTYEQYF
TRBV5-6	TRBD1	TRBJ2-7	TGTGCCAGCAGCCTCTGGACAGGGGACGAGCAGTACTTC	CASSLWTGDEQYF
TRBV5-1	.	TRBJ1-5	TGCGCCAGCAGCTTGGCGGGGTCGGGCAATCAGCCCCAGCATTTT	CASSLAGSGNQPQHF
TRBV29-1	.	TRBJ1-1	TGCAGCGTCCGGTCGCGGGTCGGCACTGAAGCTTTCTTT	CSVRSRVGTEAFF
TRBV4-1	.	TRBJ1-1	TGCGCCAGCAGCCAAGATGGTCGGAGGATGAACACTGAAGCTTTCTTT	CASSQDGRRMNTEAFF
TRBV2	.	TRBJ1-4	TGTGCCAGCAGTGCGGAGGGAAAACTGTTTTTT	CASSAEGKLFF
TRBV7-3	TRBD2	TRBJ2-1	TGTGCCAGCAGCTTAACGACTAGCGGGAGGGGGAATGAGCAGTTCTTC	CASSLTTSGRGNEQFF
TRBV9	.	TRBJ2-7	TGTGCCAGCAGCGTAGGGGGCCCCGCCTACGAGCAGTACTTC	CASSVGGPAYEQYF
TRBV19	TRBD1	TRBJ1-1	TGTGCCAGTAGCGACAGGGGGAACACTGAAGCTTTCTTT	CASSDRGNTEAFF
TRBV4-1	.	TRBJ2-7	TGCGCCAGCAGCCAAGATTTTTTCGGGGAGCAGTACTTC	CASSQDFFGEQYF
TRBV4-3	.	TRBJ2-5	TGCGCCAGCAGCCCCCAAATTGCGTGGCAAGAGGCCCAGTACTTC	CASSPQIAWQEAQYF
TRBV2	.	TRBJ1-1	TGTGCCAGCAGTGACAGAGGACTGGGGAACACTGAAGCTTTCTTT	CASSDRGLGNTEAFF
TRBV29-1	TRBD2	TRBJ2-7	TGCAGCGTTGAAAGCTTTAGCCCGGGGGGGGTTTACGAGCAGTACTTC	CSVESFSPGGVYEQYF
TRBV2	.	TRBJ2-7	TGTGCCAGCAGTGAATTCGGACGGGATGACGAGCAGTACTTC	CASSEFGRDDEQYF
TRBV5-1	.	TRBJ2-7	TGCGCCAGCACCCCTGGGGTAGCGGCTGCTTCCTACGAGCAGTACTTC	CASTPGVAAASYEQYF
TRBV11-2	.	TRBJ1-5	TGTGCCAGCAGCTCCGGGGGGAATAGCAATCAGCCCCAGCATTTT	CASSSGGNSNQPQHF
TRBV18	TRBD1	TRBJ1-2	TGTGCCAGCTCACCTGATCAAGGGGGCCACTATGGCTACACCTTC	CASSPDQGGHYGYTF
TRBV5-1	TRBD2	TRBJ2-1	TGCGCCAGCAGCTTGATGGGACTAGGGTCCAATGAGCAGTTCTTC	CASSLMGLGSNEQFF
TRBV5-6	.	TRBJ2-1	TGTGCCAGCAGCGTGGGGACACCAAACCTCGACAATGAGCAGTTCTTC	CASSVGTPNLDNEQFF
TRBV7-2	TRBD1	TRBJ1-2	TGTGCCAGCAGCTTTTCCGGGACAGGGTCCAACTATGGCTACACCTTC	CASSFSGTGSNYGYTF
TRBV29-1	.	TRBJ2-7	TGCAGCGTTGGGGCCTTAGGAGGGTCCCCCTACGAGCAGTACTTC	CSVGALGGSPYEQYF
TRBV5-1	TRBD1	TRBJ1-1	TGCGCCAGCAGCTCCGGACAGGGGGGCACTGAAGCTTTCTTT	CASSSGQGGTEAFF
TRBV10-3	TRBD1	TRBJ2-7	TGTGCCAGCAGTGGGGAGACAGGGGTTTACGCCTACGAGCAGTACTTC	CASSGETGVYAYEQYF
TRBV7-2	TRBD2	TRBJ2-3	TGTGCCAGCAGCTTTGGTGGACTAGCGCTCGGCACAGATACGCAGTATTTT	CASSFGGLALGTDTQYF
TRBV4-3	TRBD2	TRBJ2-1	TGCGCCAGCAGCCAAGATCCTTCGTGGCGGGGGGTCTACAATGAGCAGTTCTTC	CASSQDPSWRGVYNEQFF
TRBV6-6	.	TRBJ1-1	TGTGCCAGCAGTCCAAGCCCTTATTACACTGAAGCTTTCTTT	CASSPSPYYTEAFF
TRBV19	TRBD2	TRBJ2-1	TGTGCCAGCTCTAGCGGGAACTACAATGAGCAGTTCTTC	CASSSGNYNEQFF
TRBV5-6	.	TRBJ1-1	TGTGCCAGCAGCCCGGGACTGTACACTGAAGCTTTCTTT	CASSPGLYTEAFF
TRBV5-6	.	TRBJ2-1	TGTGCCAGCAGCTTGTCAGGGGGACTCAATGAGCAGTTCTTC	CASSLSGGLNEQFF
TRBV5-4	TRBD1	TRBJ2-7	TGTGCCAGCAGCTTGAGTCCCGGGACAGGGGCCCACGAGCAGTACTTC	CASSLSPGTGAHEQYF